The rows below give T cell receptor beta chains drawn from one sample of a study of blood T cell repertoires in COVID-19. Clones were sequenced by immunoSEQ multiplex PCR, and TCRdb holds only the in-frame ones, with some missing. Here the sample spans some 150,000 clones, roughly nine tenths being singletons. The sequencing sample was made of peripheral blood. The receptors were gathered from a woman aged 40 to 50 with acute or convalescent COVID-19. Each CDR3 is given with its conserved first and last residue. Fields, in order: D gene, clone size, V gene, J gene, CDR3 protein, CDR3 DNA. The D gene is left open where the match is weak. Size is stated for part of the rows, as once, few or many counts, or as a class when the clone is expanded.

NA,NA,TRBV11-2,TRBJ2-1,CASSLDLTVQIF,TGTGCCAGCAGCTTAGATCTTACCGTTCAGATCTTC
NA,NA,TRBV19,TRBJ2-5,CASSDRHAPQETQYF,TGTGCCAGTAGCGATCGACATGCACCGCAAGAGACCCAGTACTTC
NA,NA,TRBV3-1/TRBV3-2,TRBJ1-1,CASSQHAGSEAFF,TGTGCCAGCAGCCAACACGCGGGGTCGGAAGCTTTCTTT
NA,NA,TRBV2,TRBJ1-3,CASSVREGNTIYF,TGTGCCAGCAGTGTTCGGGAAGGAAACACCATATATTTT
TRBD1,few,TRBV19,TRBJ1-5,CASSPRTGINQPQHF,TGTGCCAGTAGTCCCCGGACAGGGATTAATCAGCCCCAGCATTTT
TRBD1,NA,TRBV3-1/TRBV3-2,TRBJ1-1,CASSQTGGSTEAFF,TGTGCCAGCAGCCAAACAGGGGGGAGCACTGAAGCTTTCTTT
NA,NA,TRBV5-5,TRBJ1-2,CASSPGAYGYTF,TGTGCCAGCAGCCCTGGAGCCTATGGCTACACCTTC
TRBD1,NA,TRBV28,TRBJ1-5,CASSWDSAYSNQPQHF,TGTGCCAGCAGTTGGGACAGCGCTTATAGCAATCAGCCCCAGCATTTT
NA,NA,TRBV27,TRBJ2-4,CVGGLENIQYF,TGTGTCGGGGGGCTGGAAAACATTCAGTACTTC
TRBD1,few,TRBV19,TRBJ2-2,CASSIGTANTGELFF,TGTGCCAGTAGTATTGGGACAGCGAACACCGGGGAGCTGTTTTTT
TRBD1,NA,TRBV7-9,TRBJ2-7,CASSPVGTEHYEQYF,TGTGCCAGCAGCCCGGTCGGGACAGAACACTACGAGCAGTACTTC
NA,NA,TRBV25-1,TRBJ2-3,CASNGASSTRTDTQYF,TGTGCCAGCAATGGAGCTAGCAGTACCCGCACAGATACGCAGTATTTT
TRBD2,NA,TRBV10-3,TRBJ2-1,CAISDRTSGINEQFF,TGTGCCATCAGTGATAGGACTAGCGGTATCAATGAGCAGTTCTTC
NA,NA,TRBV18,TRBJ2-7,CASSPRQALGLYEQYF,TGTGCCAGCTCACCGAGACAGGCCCTAGGCCTCTACGAGCAGTACTTC
NA,NA,TRBV3-1/TRBV3-2,TRBJ2-2,CASSPEQEMGTGELFF,TGTGCCAGCAGCCCCGAACAGGAAATGGGCACCGGGGAGCTGTTTTTT
TRBD2,NA,TRBV2,TRBJ2-3,CASYPAGVVPDTQYF,TGTGCCAGTTACCCAGCGGGGGTTGTCCCAGATACGCAGTATTTT
NA,NA,TRBV2,TRBJ1-1,CASSEWGENTEAFF,TGTGCCAGCAGTGAGTGGGGGGAGAACACTGAAGCTTTCTTT
NA,NA,TRBV24-1,TRBJ2-7,CATSTGYEQYF,TGTGCCACCAGTACGGGCTACGAGCAGTACTTC
NA,NA,TRBV19,TRBJ1-6,CASSTTTGGRSPLHF,TGTGCCAGTAGTACCACCACAGGTGGCCGTTCACCCCTCCACTTT
TRBD1,NA,TRBV6-5,TRBJ2-7,CASSYSVGTGGYEQYF,TGTGCCAGCAGTTACTCGGTCGGTACAGGGGGCTACGAGCAGTACTTC
TRBD1,NA,TRBV27,TRBJ1-2,CASSLTQGDYGYTF,TGTGCCAGCAGTTTAACCCAGGGGGACTATGGCTACACCTTC
TRBD1,NA,TRBV5-1,TRBJ1-2,CASSSLPTGNGYTF,TGCGCCAGCAGCTCCCTACCGACAGGGAATGGCTACACCTTC
TRBD1,NA,TRBV11-2,TRBJ2-7,CASSFPDRGDEQYF,TGTGCCAGCAGCTTCCCAGACAGGGGCGACGAGCAGTACTTC
TRBD1,NA,TRBV5-1,TRBJ1-6,CASSGGRDRGFESPLHF,TGCGCCAGCAGCGGGGGCCGGGACAGGGGCTTTGAGTCACCCCTCCACTTT
NA,NA,TRBV5-4,TRBJ2-6,CASSLAGSGANVLTF,TGTGCCAGCAGCTTGGCCGGCTCTGGGGCCAACGTCCTGACTTTC
NA,NA,TRBV10-3,TRBJ2-2,CAISESPTGRTGELFF,TGTGCCATCAGTGAGTCGCCGACAGGGAGGACCGGGGAGCTGTTTTTT
TRBD1,NA,TRBV19,TRBJ1-2,CASSFDRDYGYTF,TGTGCCAGTAGTTTTGACAGGGACTATGGCTACACCTTC
NA,once,TRBV4-1,TRBJ1-4,CASSEYVSPEKLFF,TGCGCCAGCAGCGAGTATGTATCACCTGAAAAACTGTTTTTT
NA,NA,TRBV4-2,TRBJ2-1,CASSQGYSGDNNEQFF,TGTGCCAGCAGCCAAGGGTACAGCGGTGATAACAATGAGCAGTTCTTC
NA,NA,TRBV21-1,TRBJ2-2,CASSTGTVNTGELFF,TGTGCCAGCAGCACCGGGACAGTAAACACCGGGGAGCTGTTTTTT
NA,NA,TRBV19,TRBJ2-3,CASSENAAGDTQYF,TGTGCCAGTAGTGAGAACGCAGCGGGAGATACGCAGTATTTT
NA,NA,TRBV29-1,TRBJ1-1,CSVKLGANMNTEAFF,TGCAGCGTAAAATTGGGGGCGAATATGAACACTGAAGCTTTCTTT
NA,NA,TRBV30,TRBJ1-2,CAWRANRDVGYTF,TGTGCCTGGAGGGCCAATCGGGATGTGGGCTACACCTTC
TRBD2,NA,TRBV5-4,TRBJ2-1,CASSLGGSSLYNEQFF,TGTGCCAGCAGCTTGGGCGGGAGCTCTCTCTACAATGAGCAGTTCTTC
NA,NA,TRBV20-1,TRBJ2-7,CSAQTAYEQYF,TGCAGTGCACAGACAGCCTACGAGCAGTACTTC
NA,NA,TRBV9,TRBJ2-3,CASSANPGTDTQYF,TGTGCCAGCAGCGCAAACCCGGGCACAGATACGCAGTATTTT
NA,NA,TRBV27,TRBJ2-1,CASSSPGYNEQFF,TGTGCCAGCAGTTCCCCGGGCTACAATGAGCAGTTCTTC
NA,NA,TRBV6-4,TRBJ1-2,CASSDSSAGSNGYTF,TGTGCCAGCAGTGACTCGAGCGCGGGCTCAAATGGCTACACCTTC
NA,NA,TRBV3-1/TRBV3-2,TRBJ2-7,CASSRSRSEYEQYF,TGTGCCAGCAGCCGAAGCCGAAGCGAGTACGAGCAGTACTTC
NA,NA,TRBV11-3,TRBJ2-7,CASSARYGTPNDYEQYF,TGTGCCAGCAGCGCAAGATATGGGACACCCAACGACTACGAGCAGTACTTC
TRBD1,NA,TRBV2,TRBJ2-5,CASSADREETQYF,TGTGCCAGCAGTGCCGACAGGGAGGAGACCCAGTACTTC
TRBD2,once,TRBV9,TRBJ2-1,CASSVATGRGNNEQFF,TGTGCCAGCAGCGTAGCTACCGGGAGGGGAAACAATGAGCAGTTCTTC
TRBD2,NA,TRBV7-3,TRBJ2-3,CASSRGLASSTDTQYF,TGTGCCAGCAGTCGAGGACTAGCCTCTAGCACAGATACGCAGTATTTT
NA,NA,TRBV9,TRBJ2-3,CASSSRQSTDTQYF,TGTGCCAGCAGCTCGAGACAGTCCACAGATACGCAGTATTTT